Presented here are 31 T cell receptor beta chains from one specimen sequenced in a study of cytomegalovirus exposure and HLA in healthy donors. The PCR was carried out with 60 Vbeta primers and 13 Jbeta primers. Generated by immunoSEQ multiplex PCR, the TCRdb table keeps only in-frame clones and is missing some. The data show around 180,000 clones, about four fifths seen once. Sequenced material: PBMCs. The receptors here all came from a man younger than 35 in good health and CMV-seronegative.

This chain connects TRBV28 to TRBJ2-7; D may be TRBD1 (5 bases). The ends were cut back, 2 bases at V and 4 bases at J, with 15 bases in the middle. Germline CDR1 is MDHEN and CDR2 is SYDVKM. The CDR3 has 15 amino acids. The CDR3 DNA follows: TGTGCCAGCAGTTTAGGAGACAGACCCTGGTACGAGCAGTACTTC. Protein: CASSLGDRPWYEQYF.

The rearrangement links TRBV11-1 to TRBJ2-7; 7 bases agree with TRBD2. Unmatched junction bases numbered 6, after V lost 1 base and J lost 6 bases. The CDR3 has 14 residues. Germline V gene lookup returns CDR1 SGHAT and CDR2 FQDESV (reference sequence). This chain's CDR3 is CASSLDLTGGEQYF. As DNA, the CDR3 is TGTGCCAGCAGCTTAGACTTAACGGGGGGCGAGCAGTACTTC.

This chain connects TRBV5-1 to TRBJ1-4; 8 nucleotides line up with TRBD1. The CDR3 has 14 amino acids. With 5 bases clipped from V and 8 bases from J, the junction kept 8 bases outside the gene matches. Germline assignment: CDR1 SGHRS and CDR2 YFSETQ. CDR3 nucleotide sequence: TGCGCCAGCAGGGGAGGACAGGGAGGAGAAAAACTGTTTTTT. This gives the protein CASRGGQGGEKLFF.

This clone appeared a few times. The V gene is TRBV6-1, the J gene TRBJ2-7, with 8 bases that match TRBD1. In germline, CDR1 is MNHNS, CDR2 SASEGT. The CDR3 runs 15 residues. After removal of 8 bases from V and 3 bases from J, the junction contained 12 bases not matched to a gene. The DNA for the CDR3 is TGTGCCAGCCGAATCCTGGGGACAGGCCTCTACGAGCAGTACTTC. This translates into CASRILGTGLYEQYF.

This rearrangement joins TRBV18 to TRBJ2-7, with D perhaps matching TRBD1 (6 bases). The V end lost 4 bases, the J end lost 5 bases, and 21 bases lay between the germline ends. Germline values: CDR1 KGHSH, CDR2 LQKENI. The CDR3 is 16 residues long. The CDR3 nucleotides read TGTGCCAGCTCACAGGGGTGGCTGGGACAACCTAACGAGCAGTACTTC. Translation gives CASSQGWLGQPNEQYF.

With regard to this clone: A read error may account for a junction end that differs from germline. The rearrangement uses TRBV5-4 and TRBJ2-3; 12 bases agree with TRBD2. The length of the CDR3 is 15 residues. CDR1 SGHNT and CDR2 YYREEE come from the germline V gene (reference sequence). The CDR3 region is CAGSSSGRAGDTQYF. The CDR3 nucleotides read TGTGCCGGCAGCTCTAGCGGGAGGGCGGGGGATACGCAGTATTTT.

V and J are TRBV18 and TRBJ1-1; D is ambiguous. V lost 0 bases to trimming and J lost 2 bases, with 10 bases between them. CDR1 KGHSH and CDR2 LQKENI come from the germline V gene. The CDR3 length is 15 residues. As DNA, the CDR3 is TGTGCCAGCTCACCACCGGGCAGTCAAAACACTGAAGCTTTCTTT. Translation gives CASSPPGSQNTEAFF.

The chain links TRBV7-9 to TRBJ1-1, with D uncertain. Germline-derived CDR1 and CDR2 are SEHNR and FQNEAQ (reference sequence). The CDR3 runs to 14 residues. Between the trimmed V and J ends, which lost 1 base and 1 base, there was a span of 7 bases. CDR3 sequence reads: CASSLDWQNTEAFF. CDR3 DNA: TGTGCCAGCAGCTTAGATTGGCAGAACACTGAAGCTTTCTTT.

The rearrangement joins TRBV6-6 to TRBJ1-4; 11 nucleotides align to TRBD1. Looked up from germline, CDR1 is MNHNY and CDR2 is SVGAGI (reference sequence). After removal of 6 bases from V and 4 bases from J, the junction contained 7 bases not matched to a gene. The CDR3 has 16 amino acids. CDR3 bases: TGTGCCAGCAGCTCAGGACAGGGGGCGTTTAATGAAAAACTGTTTTTT. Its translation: CASSSGQGAFNEKLFF.

The CDR3 is CASSLTSGREFTDTQYF. For the CDR3, the DNA is TGTGCCAGCAGTTTAACTAGCGGGAGGGAATTCACAGATACGCAGTATTTT. The chain employs TRBV28 and TRBJ2-3, with 13 bases lining up with TRBD2. The V segment lost 2 bases and the J segment 2 bases; nucleotides outside the gene matches: 4. The CDR3 extends over 17 amino acids. The germline gives CDR1 MDHEN, CDR2 SYDVKM.

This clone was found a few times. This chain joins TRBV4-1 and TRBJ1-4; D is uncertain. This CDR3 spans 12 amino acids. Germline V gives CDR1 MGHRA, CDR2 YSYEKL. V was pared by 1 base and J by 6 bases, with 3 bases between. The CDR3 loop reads CASSQVYEKLFF. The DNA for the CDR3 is TGCGCCAGCAGCCAAGTATATGAAAAACTGTTTTTT.

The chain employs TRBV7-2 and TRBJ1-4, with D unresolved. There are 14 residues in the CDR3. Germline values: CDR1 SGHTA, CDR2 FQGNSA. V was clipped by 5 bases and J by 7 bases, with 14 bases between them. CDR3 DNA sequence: TGTGCCAGCAGCCGAAGACCCTCGGGTGAAAAACTGTTTTTT. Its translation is CASSRRPSGEKLFF.

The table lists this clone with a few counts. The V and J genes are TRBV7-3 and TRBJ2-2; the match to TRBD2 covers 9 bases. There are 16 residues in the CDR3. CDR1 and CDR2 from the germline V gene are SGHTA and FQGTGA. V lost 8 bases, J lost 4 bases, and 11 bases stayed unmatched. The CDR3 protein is CASSRGASGATGELFF. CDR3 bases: TGTGCCAGCTCCCGAGGGGCTAGCGGGGCCACCGGGGAGCTGTTTTTT. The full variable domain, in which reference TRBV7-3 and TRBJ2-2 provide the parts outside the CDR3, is GAGVSQTPSNKVTEKGKYVELRCDPISGHTALYWYRQSLGQGPEFLIYFQGTGAADDSGLPNDRFFAVRPEGSVSTLKIQRTERGDSAVYLCASSRGASGATGELFFGEGSRLTVL.

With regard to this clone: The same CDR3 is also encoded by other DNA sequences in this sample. The CDR3 nucleotides read TGTGCCAGCAGTTTACAGGGGTCCTACAATGAGCAGTTCTTC. Its translation is CASSLQGSYNEQFF. The chain couples TRBV27 to TRBJ2-1, with D perhaps TRBD1 (6 bases). CDR3 length: 14 amino acids. V lost 2 bases and J lost 1, with 6 bases in between. CDR1 MNHEY and CDR2 SMNVEV come from the germline V gene (reference sequence).

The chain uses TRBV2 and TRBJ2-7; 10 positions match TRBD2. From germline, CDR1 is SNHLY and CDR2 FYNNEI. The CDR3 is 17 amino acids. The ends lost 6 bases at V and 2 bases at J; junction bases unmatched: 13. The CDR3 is CASSRTSGGPGAYEQYF. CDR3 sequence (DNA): TGTGCCAGCAGCCGGACTAGCGGAGGACCGGGGGCCTACGAGCAGTACTTC.

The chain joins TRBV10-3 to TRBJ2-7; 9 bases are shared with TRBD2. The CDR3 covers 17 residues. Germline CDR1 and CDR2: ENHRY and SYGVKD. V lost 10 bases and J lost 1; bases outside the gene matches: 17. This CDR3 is CATTSLIAGEGSYEQYF. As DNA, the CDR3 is TGTGCCACCACCAGCTTGATAGCGGGAGAAGGGTCCTACGAGCAGTACTTC.

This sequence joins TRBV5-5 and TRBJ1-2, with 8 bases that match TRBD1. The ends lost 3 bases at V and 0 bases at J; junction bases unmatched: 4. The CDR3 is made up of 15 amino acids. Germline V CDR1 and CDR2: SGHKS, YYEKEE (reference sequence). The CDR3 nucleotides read TGTGCCAGCAGCTGGACAGGGAACACTAACTATGGCTACACCTTC. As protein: CASSWTGNTNYGYTF. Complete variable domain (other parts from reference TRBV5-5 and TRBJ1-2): DAGVTQSPTHLIKTRGQQVTLRCSPISGHKSVSWYQQVLGQGPQFIFQYYEKEERGRGNFPDRFSARQFPNYSSELNVNALLLGDSALYLCASSWTGNTNYGYTFGSGTRLTVV.

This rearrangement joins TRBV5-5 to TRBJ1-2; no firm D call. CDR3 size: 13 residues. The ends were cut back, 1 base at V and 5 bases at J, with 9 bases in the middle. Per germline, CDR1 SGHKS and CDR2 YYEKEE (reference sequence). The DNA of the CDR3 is TGTGCCAGCAGCTTGCTTACGGGATATGGCTACACCTTC. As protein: CASSLLTGYGYTF. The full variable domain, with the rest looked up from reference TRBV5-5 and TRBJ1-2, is DAGVTQSPTHLIKTRGQQVTLRCSPISGHKSVSWYQQVLGQGPQFIFQYYEKEERGRGNFPDRFSARQFPNYSSELNVNALLLGDSALYLCASSLLTGYGYTFGSGTRLTVV.

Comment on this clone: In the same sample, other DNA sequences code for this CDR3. The CDR3 sequence is CASSYSRLGGETQYF. CDR3 coding DNA: TGTGCCAGCAGTTACTCGAGACTGGGAGGGGAGACCCAGTACTTC. The genes are TRBV6-5 and TRBJ2-5; TRBD2 agrees at 7 bases. The CDR3 contains 15 residues. The germline V gene has CDR1 MNHEY and CDR2 SVGAGI. Trimming took 0 bases from V and 5 from J; bases not matched to a gene: 6.

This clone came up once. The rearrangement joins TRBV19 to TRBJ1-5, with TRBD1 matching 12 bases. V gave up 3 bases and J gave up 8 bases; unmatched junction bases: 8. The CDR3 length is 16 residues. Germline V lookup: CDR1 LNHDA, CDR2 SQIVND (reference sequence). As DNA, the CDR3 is TGTGCCAGTAGTATTGGGGGACAGGGGGCTTTGGAGCCCCAGCATTTT. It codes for CASSIGGQGALEPQHF.

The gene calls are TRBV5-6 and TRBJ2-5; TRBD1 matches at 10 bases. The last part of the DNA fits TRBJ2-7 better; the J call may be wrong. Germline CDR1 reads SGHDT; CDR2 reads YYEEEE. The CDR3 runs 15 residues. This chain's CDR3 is CASSFGGQGFYEQYF. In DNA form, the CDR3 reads TGTGCCAGCAGCTTTGGGGGACAGGGGTTCTACGAGCAGTACTTC.

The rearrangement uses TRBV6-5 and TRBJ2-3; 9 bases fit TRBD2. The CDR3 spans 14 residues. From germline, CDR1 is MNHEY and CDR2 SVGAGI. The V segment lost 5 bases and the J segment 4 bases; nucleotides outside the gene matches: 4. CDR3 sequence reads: CASSLSGGADTQYF. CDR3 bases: TGTGCCAGCAGTCTTAGCGGGGGCGCAGATACGCAGTATTTT.

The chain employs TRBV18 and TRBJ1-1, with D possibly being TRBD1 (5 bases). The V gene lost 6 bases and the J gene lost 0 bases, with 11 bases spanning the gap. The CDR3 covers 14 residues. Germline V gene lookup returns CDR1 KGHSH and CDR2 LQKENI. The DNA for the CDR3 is TGTGCCAGCTCGCTCAAGGGGATGAACACTGAAGCTTTCTTT. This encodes CASSLKGMNTEAFF.

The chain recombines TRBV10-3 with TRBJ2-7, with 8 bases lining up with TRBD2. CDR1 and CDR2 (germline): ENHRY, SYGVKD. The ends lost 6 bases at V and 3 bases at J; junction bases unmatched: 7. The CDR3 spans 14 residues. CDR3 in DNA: TGTGCCATCAGCCCCATAGCGGGGTTCTACGAGCAGTACTTC. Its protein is CAISPIAGFYEQYF.

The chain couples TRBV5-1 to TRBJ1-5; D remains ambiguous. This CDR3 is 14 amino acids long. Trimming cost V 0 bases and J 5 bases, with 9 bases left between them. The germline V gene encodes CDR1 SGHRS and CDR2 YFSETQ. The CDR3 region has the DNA TGCGCCAGCAGCTTGGCGGGATTGGATCAGCCCCAGCATTTT. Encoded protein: CASSLAGLDQPQHF.

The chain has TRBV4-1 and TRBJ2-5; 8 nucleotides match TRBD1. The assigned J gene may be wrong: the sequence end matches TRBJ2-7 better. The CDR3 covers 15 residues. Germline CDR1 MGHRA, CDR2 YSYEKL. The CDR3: CASSVNQGAKHEQYF. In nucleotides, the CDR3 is TGCGCCAGCAGCGTTAACCAGGGGGCTAAGCACGAGCAGTACTTC.

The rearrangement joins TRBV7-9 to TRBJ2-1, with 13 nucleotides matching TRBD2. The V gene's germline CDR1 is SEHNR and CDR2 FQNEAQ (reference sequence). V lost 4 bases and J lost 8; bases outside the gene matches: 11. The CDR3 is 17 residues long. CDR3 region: CASSSTSGRASFDEQFF. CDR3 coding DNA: TGTGCCAGCAGCTCCACTAGCGGGAGGGCCAGCTTCGATGAGCAGTTCTTC. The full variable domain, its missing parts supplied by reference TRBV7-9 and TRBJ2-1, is DTGVSQNPRHKITKRGQNVTFRCDPISEHNRLYWYRQTLGQGPEFLTYFQNEAQLEKSRLLSDRFSAERPKGSFSTLEIQRTEQGDSAMYLCASSSTSGRASFDEQFFGPGTRLTVL.

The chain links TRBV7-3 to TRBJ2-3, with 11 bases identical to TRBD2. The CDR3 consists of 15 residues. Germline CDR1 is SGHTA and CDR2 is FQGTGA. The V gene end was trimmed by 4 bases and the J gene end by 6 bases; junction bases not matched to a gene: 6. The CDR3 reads CASSWGLADGDTQYF. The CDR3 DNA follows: TGTGCCAGCAGCTGGGGACTAGCGGACGGGGATACGCAGTATTTT.

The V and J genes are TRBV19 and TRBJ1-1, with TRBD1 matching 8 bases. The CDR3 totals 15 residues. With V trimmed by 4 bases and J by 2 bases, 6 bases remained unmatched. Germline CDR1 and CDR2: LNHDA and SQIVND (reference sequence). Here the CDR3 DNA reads TGTGCCAGTAGTAAGATGACAGGGGTAAACACTGAAGCTTTCTTT. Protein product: CASSKMTGVNTEAFF.

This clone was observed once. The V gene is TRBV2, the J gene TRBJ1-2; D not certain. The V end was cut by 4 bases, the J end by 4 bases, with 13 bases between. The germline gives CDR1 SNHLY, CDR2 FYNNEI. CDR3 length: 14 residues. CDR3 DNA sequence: TGTGCCAGCAGTGGACCTACAGCTCTCTATGGCTACACCTTC. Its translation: CASSGPTALYGYTF.

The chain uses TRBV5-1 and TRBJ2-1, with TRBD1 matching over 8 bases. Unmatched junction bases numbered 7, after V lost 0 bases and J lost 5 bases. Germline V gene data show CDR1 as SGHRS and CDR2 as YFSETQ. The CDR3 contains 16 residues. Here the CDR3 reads CASSLGTGRGDNEQFF. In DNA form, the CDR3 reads TGCGCCAGCAGCTTGGGGACAGGGAGAGGGGACAATGAGCAGTTCTTC.